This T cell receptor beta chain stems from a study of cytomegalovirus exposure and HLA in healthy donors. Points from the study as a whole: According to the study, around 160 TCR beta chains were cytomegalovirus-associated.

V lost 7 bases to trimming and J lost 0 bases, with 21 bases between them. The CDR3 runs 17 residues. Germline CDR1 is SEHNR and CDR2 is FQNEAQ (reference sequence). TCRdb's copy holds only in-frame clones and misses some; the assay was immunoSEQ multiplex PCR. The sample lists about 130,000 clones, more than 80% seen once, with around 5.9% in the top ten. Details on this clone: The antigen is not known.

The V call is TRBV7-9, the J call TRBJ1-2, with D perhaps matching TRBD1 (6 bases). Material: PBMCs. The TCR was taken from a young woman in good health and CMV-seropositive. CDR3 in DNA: TGTGCCAGCACCCCGACAAAGGGGGAATTGGCTAACTATGGCTACACCTTC. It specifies CASTPTKGELANYGYTF.